One sample yielded the 8 T cell receptor beta chains listed below, sequenced in a study of long-term antiretroviral therapy in people with HIV. A v3.0 immunoSEQ assay was performed at survey level. Here immunoSEQ multiplex PCR was the method, and the copy in TCRdb shows in-frame clones only, minus some. Among some 21,000 clones listed, around 69% were seen once. The sample in question was unsorted PBMCs, obtained 1.7 to 1.8 years before starting antiretroviral therapy. The receptors stem from a woman between 35 and 50 years old with HIV.

The chain joins TRBV19 to TRBJ2-2, with D perhaps TRBD2 (6 bases). V was trimmed by 5 bases and J by 7 bases, leaving 20 bases between them. CDR3 size: 16 residues. The germline CDR1 and CDR2 sequences are LNHDA and SQIVND (reference sequence). CDR3 nucleotide sequence: TGTGCCAGTAGTGCCCGACTAGGCGGTGGCGTCGGGGAGCTGTTTTTT. Translated: CASSARLGGGVGELFF.

The chain has TRBV18 and TRBJ2-7; 9 nucleotides line up with TRBD1. CDR1 is KGHSH, CDR2 LQKENI, per germline. The CDR3 runs to 15 residues. With V trimmed by 6 bases and J by 3 bases, 9 bases remained unmatched. CDR3 residues: CASSQTGGGLYEQYF. The CDR3 nucleotides read TGTGCCAGCTCGCAGACAGGGGGAGGCCTCTACGAGCAGTACTTC.

This clone has just a few counts. CDR3 nucleotides: TGCGCCAGCAGCCAACCCCTCAACAGGGTACAGGTTGGCTACACCTTC. It yields the protein CASSQPLNRVQVGYTF. The chain employs TRBV4-1 and TRBJ1-2; weak D call: TRBD1 (6 bases). This CDR3 is built from 16 residues. The germline CDR1 and CDR2 sequences are MGHRA and YSYEKL. V lost 2 bases and J lost 7, with 20 bases in between.

The chain uses TRBV5-4 and TRBJ1-5; D is undetermined. Germline V gene data show CDR1 as SGHNT and CDR2 as YYREEE (reference sequence). This CDR3 comprises 13 residues. The ends were cut back, 0 bases at V and 0 bases at J, with 1 base in the middle. The CDR3: CASSLDSNQPQHF. CDR3 sequence (DNA): TGTGCCAGCAGCTTGGATAGCAATCAGCCCCAGCATTTT.

This clone is a singleton in its sample. The genes are TRBV30 and TRBJ2-3; the match to TRBD2 covers 8 bases. Germline assignment: CDR1 GTSNPN and CDR2 SVGIG (reference sequence). Losses at the gene ends were 1 base for V and 0 bases for J; bases not matched to a gene: 6. This CDR3 spans 16 amino acids. CDR3 sequence (DNA): TGTGCCTGGAGTGAGAAGGTAGCGGGGAGCACAGATACGCAGTATTTT. It codes for CAWSEKVAGSTDTQYF. Full variable domain (missing parts from reference TRBV30 and TRBJ2-3): SQTIHQWPATLVQPVGSPLSLECTVEGTSNPNLYWYRQAAGRGLQLLFYSVGIGQISSEVPQNLSASRPQDRQFILSSKKLLLSDSGFYLCAWSEKVAGSTDTQYFGPGTRLTVL.

The chain employs TRBV19 and TRBJ1-2, with D unclear. Trimming shortened V by 6 bases and J by 3 bases, and 14 bases separated the two germline ends. Per germline, CDR1 LNHDA and CDR2 SQIVND (reference sequence). The CDR3 is made up of 14 amino acids. CDR3 nucleotides: TGTGCCAGTAGCTGGGCAGTCCCCTACTATGGCTACACCTTC. Protein product: CASSWAVPYYGYTF.

This clone was detected a few times. The chain has TRBV30 and TRBJ2-1; 12 bases agree with TRBD2. In germline, CDR1 is GTSNPN, CDR2 SVGIG (reference sequence). Trimming at V came to 7 bases and at J to 8 bases, leaving 6 bases not matched to a gene. This CDR3 has 13 residues. CDR3 bases: TGTGCCTCCACCCGACTAGCGGGAGATGAGCAGTTCTTC. Translation gives CASTRLAGDEQFF.

The rearrangement uses TRBV27 and TRBJ2-3, with TRBD2 matching over 8 bases. In germline, CDR1 is MNHEY, CDR2 SMNVEV (reference sequence). V shed 3 bases, J shed 3 bases, and the junction held 11 bases outside the gene matches. The CDR3 is made up of 17 amino acids. The CDR3 protein is CASSLTQAGVGTDTQYF. The CDR3 DNA sequence: TGTGCCAGCAGTTTGACCCAAGCGGGGGTGGGGACAGATACGCAGTATTTT.